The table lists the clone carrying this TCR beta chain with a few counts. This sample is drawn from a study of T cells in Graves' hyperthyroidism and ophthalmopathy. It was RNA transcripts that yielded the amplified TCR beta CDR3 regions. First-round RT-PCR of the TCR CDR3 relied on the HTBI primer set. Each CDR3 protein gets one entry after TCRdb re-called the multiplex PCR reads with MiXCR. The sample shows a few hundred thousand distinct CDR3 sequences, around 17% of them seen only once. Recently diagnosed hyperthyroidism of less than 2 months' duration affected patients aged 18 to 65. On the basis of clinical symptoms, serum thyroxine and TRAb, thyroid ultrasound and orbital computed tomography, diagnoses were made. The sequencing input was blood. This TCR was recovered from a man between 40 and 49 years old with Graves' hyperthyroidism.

The CDR3 loop is CASSLERGQGEKLFF. The CDR3 nucleotides are TGCGCCAGCAGCTTGGAGAGGGGACAGGGTGAAAAACTGTTTTTT. The chain joins TRBV5-1 to TRBJ1-4, with TRBD1 matching 9 bases. Unmatched junction bases numbered 4, after V lost 0 bases and J lost 7 bases. The CDR3 consists of 15 residues. Germline lookup yields CDR1 SGHRS and CDR2 YFSETQ.